This is a list of T cell receptor beta chains from one sample in a study of PD-1 blockade in classical Hodgkin lymphoma. Clones were read by immunoSEQ multiplex PCR, and TCRdb kept only the in-frame ones, dropping some. The table includes roughly 68,000 clones, about 94% detected once. The sample consisted of peripheral blood mononuclear cells (PBMCs). These receptors originate from a human donor with classical Hodgkin lymphoma. Both conserved end residues are part of each CDR3. A D gene is named only where the DNA matches it firmly. Not all rows give a size; the values are once, few, many and, for expanded clones, a class.

J gene | clone size | V gene | D gene | CDR3 DNA | CDR3 protein
TRBJ2-5 | . | TRBV5-6 | TRBD2 | TGTGCCAGCAGCACCGGACTAGATCTCAAGACCCAGTACTTC | CASSTGLDLKTQYF
TRBJ2-3 | . | TRBV2 | . | TGTGCCAGCAGGATCGGCCTTTTCGGAGGGGCAGATACGCAGTATTTT | CASRIGLFGGADTQYF
TRBJ2-5 | . | TRBV7-2 | . | TGTGCCAGCAGCTTAAGGTACAGTCCAGAGACCCAGTACTTC | CASSLRYSPETQYF
TRBJ2-3 | . | TRBV18 | . | TGTGCCAGCTCACCGAGCACAGATACGCAGTATTTT | CASSPSTDTQYF
TRBJ1-1 | . | TRBV5-1 | . | TGCGCCAGCAGCCCCGATTCCATGAACACTGAAGCTTTCTTT | CASSPDSMNTEAFF
TRBJ2-2 | few | TRBV6-6 | . | TGTGCCAGCAGTTACTCGCGTACCGGGGAGCTGTTTTTT | CASSYSRTGELFF
TRBJ2-1 | . | TRBV18 | TRBD2 | TGTGCCAGCTCACCACTCTTAGCGGGAGCGGGGAATGAGCAGTTCTTC | CASSPLLAGAGNEQFF
TRBJ2-1 | . | TRBV19 | . | TGTGCCAGTAGTAAAACGAAGAGCTCCTACAATGAGCAGTTCTTC | CASSKTKSSYNEQFF
TRBJ1-4 | . | TRBV5-1 | TRBD1 | TGCGCCAGCAGCTTTGGACAGGGGGCCCTGAGTGAAAAACTGTTTTTT | CASSFGQGALSEKLFF
TRBJ2-3 | . | TRBV1 | . | TGCACCAGCAGCCAAGAGGAGGTATCGCAGCCAGCGGGGGTGTCGGATGACACAGATACGCAGTATTTT | CTSSQEEVSQPAGVSDDTDTQYF
TRBJ1-1 | . | TRBV7-9 | TRBD1 | TGTGCCAGCAGCCTCGGGACAGCCGAAGCTTTCTTT | CASSLGTAEAFF
TRBJ2-5 | . | TRBV5-4 | . | TGTGCCAGCAGCCCAGACGTCGGGACCCAGTACTTC | CASSPDVGTQYF
TRBJ1-1 | . | TRBV18 | TRBD1 | TGTGCCAGCTCACCTGTGGACAGGGGGCGGAACACTGAAGCTTTCTTT | CASSPVDRGRNTEAFF
TRBJ2-1 | . | TRBV2 | . | TGTGCCAGCAGTGAACGGGGGGCGAGCTCCTACAATGAGCAGTTCTTC | CASSERGASSYNEQFF
TRBJ2-1 | . | TRBV6-1 | . | TGTGCCAGCAGAACACAGGGATTTGCAAACAATGAGCAGTTCTTC | CASRTQGFANNEQFF
TRBJ2-1 | . | TRBV9 | . | TGTGCCAGCAGCGTGGGGCAGGGCCACAATGAGCAGTTCTTC | CASSVGQGHNEQFF
TRBJ2-1 | . | TRBV5-1 | TRBD2 | TGCGCCAGCAGCTTGGTACTAGCGGATTACAATGAGCAGTTCTTC | CASSLVLADYNEQFF
TRBJ2-7 | . | TRBV5-1 | TRBD2 | TGCGCCAGCACCCTACGGACTAGCGGGGAGGGAGAGCAGTACTTC | CASTLRTSGEGEQYF
TRBJ2-7 | . | TRBV9 | TRBD2 | TGTGCCAGCAGCGTAGGGTGGGAGGGGTTCGACGAGCAGTACTTC | CASSVGWEGFDEQYF
TRBJ2-7 | . | TRBV25-1 | TRBD1 | TGTGCCAGCAGACACCCAGGGGGCCCCGACGAGCAGTACTTC | CASRHPGGPDEQYF
TRBJ1-1 | once | TRBV29-1 | TRBD1 | TGCAGCGTCGACAGGGGTAACACTGAAGCTTTCTTT | CSVDRGNTEAFF
TRBJ1-1 | . | TRBV13 | . | TGTGCCAGCAGGGAGAGGGTACTCGGGGCGGGCCCGCGGGTTGAAGCTTTCTTT | CASRERVLGAGPRVEAFF
TRBJ2-1 | once | TRBV6-1 | . | TGTGCCAGCAGTGCGTGGAGCGGCGGCTCCTACAATGAGCAGTTCTTC | CASSAWSGGSYNEQFF
TRBJ2-2 | . | TRBV29-1 | . | TGCAGCGTTGGGGAGGCCGGGGAGCTGTTTTTT | CSVGEAGELFF
TRBJ2-2 | . | TRBV5-6 | TRBD2 | TGTGCCAGCAGCTTGGTCCTAGCGGGGAGAACCGGGGAGCTGTTTTTT | CASSLVLAGRTGELFF
TRBJ1-5 | once | TRBV18 | . | TGTGCCAGCTCAGGGGCGAGGGATCAGCCCCAGCATTTT | CASSGARDQPQHF
TRBJ1-2 | once | TRBV6-6 | . | TGTGCCAGCATCTACGACCCCTTTAACTATGGCTACACCTTC | CASIYDPFNYGYTF
TRBJ2-3 | . | TRBV11-2 | TRBD2 | TGTGCCAGCAGCGGGCCGGGACTAGCGGGTCACTTCACAGATACGCAGTATTTT | CASSGPGLAGHFTDTQYF
TRBJ2-1 | . | TRBV5-4 | . | TGTGCCAGCAGCTCGGGAGGGGGCGATGAGCAGTTCTTC | CASSSGGGDEQFF
TRBJ2-2 | . | TRBV19 | TRBD1 | TGTGCCAGTAGTATCCTCCGGACAGGGGACACCGGGGAGCTGTTTTTT | CASSILRTGDTGELFF
TRBJ2-7 | . | TRBV13 | . | TGTGCCAGCAGCCGTGTCGGTGAAGGGGGTTACGAGCAGTACTTC | CASSRVGEGGYEQYF